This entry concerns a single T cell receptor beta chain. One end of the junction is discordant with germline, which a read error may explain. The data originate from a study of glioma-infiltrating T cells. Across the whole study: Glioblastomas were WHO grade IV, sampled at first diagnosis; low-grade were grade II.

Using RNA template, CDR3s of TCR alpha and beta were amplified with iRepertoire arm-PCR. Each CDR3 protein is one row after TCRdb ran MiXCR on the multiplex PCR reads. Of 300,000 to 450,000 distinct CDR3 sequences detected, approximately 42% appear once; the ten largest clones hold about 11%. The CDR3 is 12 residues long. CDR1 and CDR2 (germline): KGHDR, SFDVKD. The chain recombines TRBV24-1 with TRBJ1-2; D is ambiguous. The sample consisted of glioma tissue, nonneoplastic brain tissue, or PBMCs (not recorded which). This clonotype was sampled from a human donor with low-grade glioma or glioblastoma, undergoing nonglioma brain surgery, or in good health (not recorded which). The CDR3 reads CVTSGFNYGYTF. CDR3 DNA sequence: TGTGTCACCAGCGGGTTCAACTATGGCTACACCTTC.